This T cell receptor beta chain stems from a study of early T cells in non-severe SARS-CoV-2 infection. Study-level background: With bulk RNA from unsorted whole blood as input, sequencing yielded unpaired chains.

TCRdb independently ran MiXCR on the 5' RACE reads; one entry per CDR3 protein. This sample has some 61,000 distinct CDR3 sequences, with roughly a tenth found just once. This clonotype was seen at least ten times. The origin of this receptor is an adult who was a healthcare worker with PCR-confirmed SARS-CoV-2 infection or an uninfected control (not recorded which). The sample was whole blood.

CDR3 nucleotides: TGTGCCACCTACGGGCCATATGGCTACACCTTC. It specifies CATYGPYGYTF. The J gene is TRBJ1-2, the V gene TRBV6-6; no definite D call. Germline CDR1 reads MNHNY; CDR2 reads SVGAGI (reference sequence). Trimming stripped 10 bases from V and 5 bases from J, with 11 bases between. CDR3 length: 11 amino acids.